The clone carrying this T cell receptor (beta chain) has just one count. Original analysis: Amplification of reference gene primers provided the estimated nucleated cell counts. Profiling relied on immunoSEQ multiplex PCR, and the TCRdb table lists in-frame clones only, not all of them. V, J and clone size derive from that table, while D and trimming were established from the DNA sequence. The table records a few hundred thousand clones, 70% to 90% of them present only once. The entry originates in a study of blood T cell repertoires in COVID-19. Study context: The United States, Italy and Spain supplied acute and convalescent COVID-19 samples. T cells, B-cell-depleted T cells, or PBMCs provided the cDNA or gDNA that served as material.

The CDR3 sequence is 13 residues long. CDR1 and CDR2 from the germline V gene are LNHDA and SQIVND (reference sequence). V was cut by 3 bases and J by 4 bases, with 9 bases left in between. The sequenced material came from peripheral blood. This sequence was found in a man younger than 30 who had recovered from COVID-19. The rearrangement uses TRBV19 and TRBJ1-1, with D perhaps matching TRBD1 (5 bases). The CDR3 bases are TGTGCCAGTAGTATCCAGGGTGGCACTGAAGCTTTCTTT. Its translation: CASSIQGGTEAFF.